This T cell receptor beta chain was profiled in a study of TIL therapy for anti-PD-1-resistant metastatic lung cancer. Study-level information: Progressing patients received lymphodepletion, expanded TIL infusion and IL-2. Tumors carried a median roughly 1.5 non-synonymous mutations per megabase. Findings and caveats of the study: This highly selected cohort may not generalize to typical lung cancer patients.

Sequencing used immunoSEQ v3. TCRdb's copy holds only in-frame clones and misses some; the assay was immunoSEQ multiplex PCR. The sample records about 43,000 clones, around 79% being singletons. The CDR3 runs 16 residues. The junction had 11 bases not matched to a gene; V was cut back by 4 bases and J by 5 bases. Germline CDR1 SEHNR, CDR2 FQNEAQ (reference sequence). Indicated time point: pre-treatment sample, taken before nivolumab and TIL therapy. Enrollment ran from October 2017 to early 2020. With regard to this clone: Its antigen is as yet unknown.

The specimen comprised blood, sampled at baseline. The rearrangement links TRBV7-9 to TRBJ2-5, with 9 positions matching TRBD2. The sequence derives from a man aged 70 or older with non-small cell lung cancer. The CDR3 region has the DNA TGTGCCAGCAGCTCACGACTAGCGGAGAGAGGGGAGACCCAGTACTTC. Amino acids: CASSSRLAERGETQYF.